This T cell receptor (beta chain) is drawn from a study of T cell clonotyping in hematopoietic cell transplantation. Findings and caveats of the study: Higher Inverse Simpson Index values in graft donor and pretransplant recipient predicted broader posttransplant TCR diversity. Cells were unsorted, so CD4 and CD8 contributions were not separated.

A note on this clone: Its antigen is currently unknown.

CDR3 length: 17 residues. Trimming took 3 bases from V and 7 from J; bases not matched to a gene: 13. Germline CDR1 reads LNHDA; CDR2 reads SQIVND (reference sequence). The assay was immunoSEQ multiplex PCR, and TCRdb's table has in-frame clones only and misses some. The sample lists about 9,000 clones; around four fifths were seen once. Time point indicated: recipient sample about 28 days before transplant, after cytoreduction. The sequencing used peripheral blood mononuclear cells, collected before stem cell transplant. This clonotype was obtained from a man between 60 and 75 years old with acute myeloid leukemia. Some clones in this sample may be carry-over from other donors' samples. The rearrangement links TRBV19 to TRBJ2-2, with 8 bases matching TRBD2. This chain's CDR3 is CASSMLSGTSRIGELFF. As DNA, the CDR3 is TGTGCCAGTAGTATGCTTTCCGGGACTAGTAGGATCGGGGAGCTGTTTTTT.